This is a list of T cell receptor beta chains from one sample in a study of tumor and adjacent non-tumor tissue in lung cancer. TCRdb itself ran the multiplex PCR reads through MiXCR, one entry per CDR3 protein. The table records fewer than 45,000 distinct CDR3 sequences, roughly two thirds of them present only once. The sample consisted of distant non-tumor lung tissue. These TCRs come from a woman aged 40 to 55 with non-small cell lung cancer. The conserved cysteine and the conserved F or W are not part of the CDR3 here. Size is stated for part of the rows, as once, few or many counts, or as a class when the clone is expanded.

j_call v_call clone_size cdr3_aa
TRBJ2-3 TRBV6-2/TRBV6-3 - SSSYGPILQGGGIDTQY
TRBJ2-2 TRBV29-1 - SVSRQGLDTEGLF
TRBJ1-3 TRBV11-2 - ASNRASGNAIY
TRBJ2-3 TRBV11-2 - VSSPLSAADTQY
TRBJ2-3 TRBV12-3/TRBV12-4 many ASSLRVTDTQY
TRBJ1-6 TRBV6-1 medium-sized ASRTGGSPLH
TRBJ2-1 TRBV6-1 - ASSEEQEYNEQL
TRBJ2-7 TRBV11-3 - ASSFRDRGTEQY
TRBJ2-5 TRBV4-2 - ASGQDEARFQTQY
TRBJ1-3 TRBV28 - ASSEWTNSRNTTY
TRBJ2-1 TRBV20-1 - SASVDSYYNEQF
TRBJ1-1 TRBV4-1 many ASSQDPGLRNTEAF
TRBJ1-2 TRBV7-2 - ASSSYQGVLVYGYT
TRBJ1-6 TRBV11-2 - VRSSTLGINRSSPLY
TRBJ1-6 TRBV7-9 many ASSPGAPNSPLH
TRBJ1-2 TRBV6-5 many ASSYPTGEGGYT
TRBJ2-5 TRBV24-1 - ATSDGTKETQC
TRBJ1-6 TRBV6-6 - ASSPSGNNPLLH
TRBJ1-2 TRBV6-1 - TSTSQGGPHGYT
TRBJ1-6 TRBV6-1 - TSPDNDISPLH
TRBJ2-1 TRBV4-2 - ASSQVWAGSSFNEQF
TRBJ2-1 TRBV20-1 - SVSLLAGGLSVQF
TRBJ2-7 TRBV20-1 once SVRDPGLTYEQY
TRBJ2-3 TRBV10-3 - AILGGRSTDSQY
TRBJ1-1 TRBV11-3 - ASSLRPVAF
TRBJ2-5 TRBV11-2 - ASSLRPTEGETQH
- TRBV6-5 once ASRRIAGTSTDTQH
TRBJ2-4 TRBV12-3/TRBV12-4 - ASCKTGQTPHRNIQY
TRBJ1-4 TRBV5-1 many ASSIGQGREKLF
TRBJ1-3 TRBV28 - ASTPLIGPVLVFSNTIY